Presented here are 19 T cell receptor beta chains from one specimen sequenced in a study of T-cell memory formation after mild COVID-19. TCRdb reprocessed the 5' RACE reads via MiXCR and lists one record per CDR3 protein. The repertoire holds almost 350,000 distinct CDR3 sequences, with about 20% as singletons. Sequencing was done on a sample of PBMCs or a T cell subset sorted from them (not recorded which). These receptors were taken from a man in his late teens or twenties who had mild COVID-19 (a few samples of this study predate the infection). Cell type and time point are not known.

The V gene is TRBV5-6, the J gene TRBJ2-7, with TRBD1 as a possible D gene (6 bases). CDR1 is SGHDT, CDR2 YYEEEE, per germline. V shed 4 bases and J shed 5 bases, with 19 bases lying between them. The CDR3 is made up of 15 amino acids. The CDR3 DNA follows: TGTGCCAGCAGCAAACCTCAGGGGATTGGCGACGAGCAGTACTTC. This gives the protein CASSKPQGIGDEQYF.

This chain uses TRBV29-1 with TRBJ2-1; no firm D call. Germline CDR1 is SQVTM and CDR2 is ANQGSEA. Trimming removed 7 bases at V and 9 bases at J, with 7 bases between. The CDR3 length is 9 residues. The chain's CDR3 is CSAEGEQFF. The CDR3 DNA reads as TGCAGCGCGGAAGGTGAGCAGTTCTTC.

Remarks on this clonotype: Since no conserved phenylalanine or tryptophan closes the CDR3, a read error is the likely cause. The chain employs TRBV4-2 and TRBJ2-1, with 8 bases that match TRBD2. The CDR3 consists of 15 residues. V shed 4 bases and J 4 bases; nucleotides not matched to a gene: 6. The germline V gene has CDR1 LGHNA and CDR2 YNFKEQ. The DNA for the CDR3 is TGTGCCAGCAGCCTCTCGGGGGGGCCATACAATGAGCAGTTCTTA. Its translation is CASSLSGGPYNEQFL.

This clonotype was counted between two and nine times. The V and J genes are TRBV5-1 and TRBJ2-7; D possibly corresponds to TRBD1 (5 bases). The ends were cut back, 0 bases at V and 7 bases at J, with 8 bases in the middle. CDR3 size: 12 residues. Germline loops: CDR1 SGHRS, CDR2 YFSETQ. CDR3 loop: CASSLAREEQYF. As DNA, the CDR3 is TGCGCCAGCAGCTTGGCCAGGGAAGAGCAGTACTTC.

This chain links TRBV4-2 with TRBJ1-2; 10 nucleotides line up with TRBD1. CDR1 LGHNA and CDR2 YNFKEQ come from the germline V gene. Germline trimming cut 3 bases from V and 8 bases from J; bases unmatched to any gene: 9. CDR3 size: 15 residues. The DNA of the CDR3 is TGTGCCAGCAGCCAGCCCTCGGGGACAGGGGAGGGCTACACCTTC. Encoded protein: CASSQPSGTGEGYTF.

V usage is TRBV6-1 and J usage is TRBJ2-7; D gene uncertain. The length of the CDR3 is 13 residues. The germline V gene has CDR1 MNHNS and CDR2 SASEGT. V lost 2 bases, J lost 4 bases, and 9 bases lay in between. CDR3 sequence (DNA): TGTGCCAGCAGTGAATGGGCAGATTACGAGCAGTACTTC. Its translation is CASSEWADYEQYF.

CDR3: CASSVDREGEQYV. DNA for the CDR3: TGTGCCAGCAGCGTCGACAGGGAGGGCGAGCAGTACGTC. This chain connects TRBV7-2 to TRBJ2-7, with D perhaps being TRBD1 or TRBD2 (7 bases each). This CDR3 comprises 13 residues. Germline values: CDR1 SGHTA, CDR2 FQGNSA. V was cut by 5 bases and J by 6 bases, with 14 bases left in between.

This clonotype was seen a few times. The CDR3 here is CASSFADQPQHF. CDR3 coding DNA: TGTGCCAGCAGCTTTGCAGATCAGCCCCAGCATTTT. V and J are TRBV7-9 and TRBJ1-5; unclear D gene. CDR3 length equals 12 residues. V lost 3 bases and J 5 bases, leaving 5 bases between the germline ends. Germline V CDR1 and CDR2: SEHNR, FQNEAQ (reference sequence).

This clonotype appeared a few times. The rearrangement links TRBV7-9 to TRBJ2-3; TRBD2 matches 11 bases. Germline V gene lookup returns CDR1 SEHNR and CDR2 FQNEAQ (reference sequence). This CDR3 comprises 13 residues. Unmatched junction bases numbered 1, after V lost 7 bases and J lost 4 bases. The CDR3 loop reads CASIAGGPDTQYF. The CDR3 DNA follows: TGTGCCAGCATAGCGGGGGGGCCAGATACGCAGTATTTT.

The table lists this clonotype with many counts. The gene calls are TRBV7-6 and TRBJ2-2, with D unclear. The V gene's germline CDR1 is SGHVS and CDR2 FNYEAQ. Trimming took 5 bases from V and 5 from J, leaving 9 bases between them. The CDR3 totals 13 residues. The CDR3 DNA is TGTGCCAGCAGCCCTTTGGAGACCGGGGAGCTGTTTTTT. Translated: CASSPLETGELFF.

At least ten counts were recorded for this clonotype. CDR3 sequence: CASSLGQGREKLFF. Here the CDR3 DNA reads TGCGCCAGCAGCTTGGGTCAGGGAAGAGAAAAACTGTTTTTT. The J gene is TRBJ1-4, the V gene TRBV5-1; D may be TRBD1 (5 bases). The V end lost 0 bases, the J end lost 8 bases, and 11 bases lay between the germline ends. This CDR3 is 14 amino acids long. From germline, CDR1 is SGHRS and CDR2 YFSETQ.

The V and J genes are TRBV12-3 or TRBV12-4 and TRBJ2-5, with TRBD1 matching over 7 bases. V dropped 6 bases and J dropped 10; count of bases not matched to a gene: 20. The CDR3 totals 16 residues. In DNA, the CDR3 is TGTGCCAGCAGCTCTACCCGGGACAGCCTCCGAGGGGGCCAGTACTTC. Amino acids: CASSSTRDSLRGGQYF.

This chain connects TRBV5-1 to TRBJ1-2, with D possibly TRBD1 on 6 matching bases. The length of the CDR3 is 15 residues. Germline V gene lookup returns CDR1 SGHRS and CDR2 YFSETQ. With 0 bases removed from V and 8 bases from J, the gap between germline ends came to 17 bases. This chain's CDR3 is CASSLGDIFSRGYTF. In DNA, the CDR3 is TGCGCCAGCAGCTTGGGGGACATCTTCTCGCGGGGCTACACCTTC.

This clonotype has only a few counts. The V call is TRBV5-1, the J call TRBJ2-1; D might be TRBD1 or TRBD2, each matching 5 bases. The germline V gene has CDR1 SGHRS and CDR2 YFSETQ. Trimming removed 5 bases at V and 8 bases at J, with 14 bases between. The CDR3 has 13 amino acids. The CDR3 DNA sequence: TGCGCCAGCAGTGAGGGGCCGCCCGATGAGCAGTTCTTC. Amino acid sequence: CASSEGPPDEQFF.

The table lists this clonotype with a few counts. V gene TRBV20-1 combines with J gene TRBJ2-2; the match to TRBD1 covers 8 bases. This CDR3 has 16 residues. Trimming cost V 0 bases and J 4 bases; bases outside gene matches: 7. Per germline, CDR1 DFQATT and CDR2 SNEGSKA (reference sequence). Here the CDR3 reads CSARDARQGPTGELFF. CDR3 in DNA: TGCAGTGCTAGAGATGCGAGACAGGGGCCCACCGGGGAGCTGTTTTTT.

This chain uses TRBV5-1 with TRBJ2-3; possibly TRBD2 for D (6 bases). Looked up from germline, CDR1 is SGHRS and CDR2 is YFSETQ. V was pared by 6 bases and J by 2 bases, with 13 bases between. The CDR3 runs 14 residues. The CDR3 bases are TGCGCCAGCAAACCCTCGGGGGTCACAGATACGCAGTATTTT. It encodes CASKPSGVTDTQYF. The whole variable domain, remainder taken from reference TRBV5-1 and TRBJ2-3, is KAGVTQTPRYLIKTRGQQVTLSCSPISGHRSVSWYQQTPGQGLQFLFEYFSETQRNKGNFPGRFSGRQFSNSRSEMNVSTLELGDSALYLCASKPSGVTDTQYFGPGTRLTVL.

The chain carries TRBV12-3 or TRBV12-4 and TRBJ2-2; tentative D call: TRBD2 (5 bases). V was clipped by 2 bases and J by 4 bases, with 20 bases between them. CDR3 length equals 18 residues. The CDR3 bases are TGTGCCAGCAGTTTATTTGGGCGAGGGATTCCCCCCACCGGGGAGCTGTTTTTT. Residues: CASSLFGRGIPPTGELFF.

This clonotype was detected a few times. The CDR3 here is CASSLGWGAGNEQFF. In DNA, the CDR3 is TGTGCCAGCAGCTTGGGGTGGGGGGCTGGCAATGAGCAGTTCTTC. This chain links TRBV11-2 with TRBJ2-1; D is possibly TRBD1 or TRBD2 (6 bases each). Germline V lookup: CDR1 SGHAT, CDR2 FQNNGV. V gave up 3 bases and J gave up 6 bases, with 15 bases separating them. The CDR3 spans 15 residues.

This chain connects TRBV4-2 to TRBJ2-7, with TRBD1 matching 7 bases. This CDR3 spans 16 amino acids. Trimming cost V 4 bases and J 0 bases; bases outside gene matches: 9. CDR1 is LGHNA, CDR2 YNFKEQ, per germline. CDR3 in DNA: TGTGCCAGCAGCCCAACCCCGGACAGGAGCTCCTACGAGCAGTACTTC. It codes for CASSPTPDRSSYEQYF.